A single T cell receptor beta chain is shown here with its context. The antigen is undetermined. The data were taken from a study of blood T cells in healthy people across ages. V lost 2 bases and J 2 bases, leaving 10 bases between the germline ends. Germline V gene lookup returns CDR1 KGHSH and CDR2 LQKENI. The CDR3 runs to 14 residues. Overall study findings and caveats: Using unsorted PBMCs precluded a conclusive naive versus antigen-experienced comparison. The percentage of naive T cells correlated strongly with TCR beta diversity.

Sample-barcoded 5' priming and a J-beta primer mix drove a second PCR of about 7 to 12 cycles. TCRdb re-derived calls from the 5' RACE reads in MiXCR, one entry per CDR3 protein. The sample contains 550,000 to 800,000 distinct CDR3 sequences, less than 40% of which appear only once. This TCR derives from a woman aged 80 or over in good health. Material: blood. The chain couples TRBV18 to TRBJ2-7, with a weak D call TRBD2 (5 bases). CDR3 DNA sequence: TGTGCCAGCTCACCAGACTATGGAGCCTACGAGCAGTACTTC. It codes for CASSPDYGAYEQYF.